This T cell receptor beta chain was documented in a study of CD8+ T cells in alopecia areata. Across the whole study: Patients remained on tofacitinib for 6 to 18 months and then went 6 months without it.

Study conclusions and caveats: Resident alphabeta T-cell populations of normal skin are likewise subject to sequencing in scalp samples. Patients shared TCRs less clearly than mice did, possibly for HLA-related reasons.

Sequencing templates came from extracted RNA that was reverse transcribed into cDNA. Here immunoSEQ multiplex PCR was the method, and the copy in TCRdb shows in-frame clones only, minus some. The data show 150,000 or so clones, more than 75% seen once. Germline V gene lookup returns CDR1 WNHNN and CDR2 SYGVQD (reference sequence). Trimming pared 5 bases from V and 5 bases from J, leaving 25 bases between. This CDR3 contains 19 residues. Lesional scalp punch biopsies and peripheral blood were collected from alopecia areata patients. Concerning this clone itself: No antigen is known for it.

The material was CD8+ T cells sorted from blood, obtained at week 0. This receptor was obtained from a human donor with alopecia areata. J is TRBJ2-6 and V is TRBV10-1; D might be TRBD2 (5 bases). CDR3 in DNA: TGCGCCAGCAGTTTACGGGGAAGATCGCACAAAAGTCGGGCCAACGTCCTGACTTTC. It codes for CASSLRGRSHKSRANVLTF.